This T cell receptor (beta chain) originates from a study of blood T cell repertoires in COVID-19. Turning to the study itself: Samples representing acute and convalescent COVID-19 were sourced from the United States, Italy and Spain.

The trim removed 7 bases at V and 11 bases at J, leaving 4 bases unmatched. Per germline, CDR1 LNHDA and CDR2 SQIVND (reference sequence). The CDR3 totals 11 residues. The data were produced by immunoSEQ multiplex PCR, yet TCRdb's version contains in-frame clones alone and is incomplete. The sample carries about 130,000 clones, approximately 90% recorded once. Recruits, aged 18 to 89 years, lived in 20 to 30 US areas. Membership in each cohort depended on participant-reported clinical history. Recovered Cohort 3 donors showed two negative PCRs, clearance, or symptom resolution. This clonotype was obtained from a man in his fifties or sixties who had recovered from COVID-19. The rearrangement links TRBV19 to TRBJ2-3, with TRBD1 identical over 9 bases. The specimen sequenced was PBMCs or T cells enriched from blood (not recorded which). The CDR3 spells CASKGQGMQYF. The CDR3 DNA reads as TGTGCCAGTAAAGGACAGGGGATGCAGTATTTT.